This T cell receptor (beta chain) was identified during a study of blood T cell repertoires in COVID-19. Trimming removed 6 bases from V and 0 bases from J; junction bases left unmatched: 4. This CDR3 comprises 15 residues. The V gene's germline CDR1 is MNHNY and CDR2 SVGAGI (reference sequence). Participant-reported clinical history was the basis for cohort assignment. Clones were sequenced by immunoSEQ multiplex PCR, and TCRdb holds only the in-frame ones, with some missing. The repertoire consists of around 300,000 clones, with about 87% occurring once and the leading ten covering less than 3%. The source material was PBMCs or T cells enriched from blood (not recorded which). This clonotype was sampled from a woman in her 50s who had recovered from COVID-19. V gene TRBV6-6 combines with J gene TRBJ1-5; 8 bases map to TRBD1. The CDR3 DNA reads as TGTGCCAGCAGAAAGGACAGGGATAGCAATCAGCCCCAGCATTTT. Amino acids: CASRKDRDSNQPQHF.